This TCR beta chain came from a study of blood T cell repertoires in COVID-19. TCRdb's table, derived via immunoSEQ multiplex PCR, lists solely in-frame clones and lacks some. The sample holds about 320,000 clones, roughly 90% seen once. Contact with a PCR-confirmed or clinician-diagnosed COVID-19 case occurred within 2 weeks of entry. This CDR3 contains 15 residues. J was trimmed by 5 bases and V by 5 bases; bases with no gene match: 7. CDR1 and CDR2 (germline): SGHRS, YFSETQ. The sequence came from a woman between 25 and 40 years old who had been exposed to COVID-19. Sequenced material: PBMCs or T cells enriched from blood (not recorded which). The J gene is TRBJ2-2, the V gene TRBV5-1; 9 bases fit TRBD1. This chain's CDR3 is CASRFLGTGTGELFF. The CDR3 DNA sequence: TGCGCCAGCAGGTTCCTAGGGACAGGGACCGGGGAGCTGTTTTTT.